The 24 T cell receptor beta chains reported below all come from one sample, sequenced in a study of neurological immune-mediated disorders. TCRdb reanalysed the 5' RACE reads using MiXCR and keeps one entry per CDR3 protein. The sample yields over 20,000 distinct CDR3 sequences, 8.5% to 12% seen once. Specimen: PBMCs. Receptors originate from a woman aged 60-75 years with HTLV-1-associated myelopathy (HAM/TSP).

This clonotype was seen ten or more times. CDR3 loop: CASIPDRGRRETQYF. The CDR3 DNA is TGCGCCAGCATCCCAGACAGGGGGCGCAGAGAGACCCAGTACTTC. The chain links TRBV5-1 to TRBJ2-5; TRBD1 matches at 10 bases. The CDR3 runs 15 residues. V lost 6 bases to trimming and J lost 4 bases; unmatched junction nucleotides: 9. Germline V CDR1 and CDR2: SGHRS, YFSETQ.

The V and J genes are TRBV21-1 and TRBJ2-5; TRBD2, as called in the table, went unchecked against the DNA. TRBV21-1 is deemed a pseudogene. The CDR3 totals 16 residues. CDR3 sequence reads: CASSKDAGRTQETQYF. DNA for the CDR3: TGTGCCAGCAGCAAAGATGCGGGGAGAACCCAAGAGACCCAGTACTTC.

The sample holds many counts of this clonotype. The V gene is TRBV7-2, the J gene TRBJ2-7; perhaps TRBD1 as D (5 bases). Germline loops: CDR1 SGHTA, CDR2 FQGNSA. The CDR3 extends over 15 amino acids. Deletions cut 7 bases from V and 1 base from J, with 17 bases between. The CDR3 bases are TGTGCCAGCACTTTCGACAGTGGTCCATCCTACGAGCAGTACTTC. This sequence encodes CASTFDSGPSYEQYF.

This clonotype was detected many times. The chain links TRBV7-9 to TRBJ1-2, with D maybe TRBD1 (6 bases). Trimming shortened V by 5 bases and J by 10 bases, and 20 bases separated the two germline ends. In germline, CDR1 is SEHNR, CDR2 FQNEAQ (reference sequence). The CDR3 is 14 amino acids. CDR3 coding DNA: TGTGCCAGCAGCCCCCGCGCAGGGGATTTTGACTACACCTTC. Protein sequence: CASSPRAGDFDYTF.

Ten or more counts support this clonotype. DNA of the CDR3: TGTGCCAGCATTTCCGAGCGGGGGGACTCCTACAATGAGCAGTTCTTC. Its protein product is CASISERGDSYNEQFF. V is TRBV6-6 and J is TRBJ2-1; 9 nucleotides agree with TRBD2. CDR3 length: 16 amino acids. With 7 bases clipped from V and 0 bases from J, the junction kept 7 bases outside the gene matches. CDR1 and CDR2 (germline): MNHNY, SVGAGI (reference sequence).

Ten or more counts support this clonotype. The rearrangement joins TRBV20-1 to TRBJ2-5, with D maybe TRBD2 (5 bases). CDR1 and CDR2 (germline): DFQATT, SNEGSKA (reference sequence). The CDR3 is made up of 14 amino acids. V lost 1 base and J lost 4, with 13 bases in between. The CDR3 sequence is CSARVRGNRETQYF. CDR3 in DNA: TGCAGTGCTAGAGTTCGGGGAAACCGAGAGACCCAGTACTTC.

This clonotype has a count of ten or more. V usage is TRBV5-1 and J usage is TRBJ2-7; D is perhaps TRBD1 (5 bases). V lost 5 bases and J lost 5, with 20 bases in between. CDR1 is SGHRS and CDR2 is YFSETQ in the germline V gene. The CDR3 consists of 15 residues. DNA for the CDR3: TGCGCCAGCAGGCCTTACGGGCAGGGTGGCCACGAGCAGTACTTC. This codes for CASRPYGQGGHEQYF. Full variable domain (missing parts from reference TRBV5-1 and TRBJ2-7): KAGVTQTPRYLIKTRGQQVTLSCSPISGHRSVSWYQQTPGQGLQFLFEYFSETQRNKGNFPGRFSGRQFSNSRSEMNVSTLELGDSALYLCASRPYGQGGHEQYFGPGTRLTVT.

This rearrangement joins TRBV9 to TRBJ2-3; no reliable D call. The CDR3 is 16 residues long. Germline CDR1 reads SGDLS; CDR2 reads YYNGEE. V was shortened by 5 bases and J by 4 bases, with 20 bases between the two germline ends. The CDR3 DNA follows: TGTGCCAGCAGTGAAGTAGGGAATAGCCCTGCAGATACGCAGTATTTT. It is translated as CASSEVGNSPADTQYF. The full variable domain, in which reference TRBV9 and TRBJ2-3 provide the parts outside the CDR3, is DSGVTQTPKHLITATGQRVTLRCSPRSGDLSVYWYQQSLDQGLQFLIQYYNGEERAKGNILERFSAQQFPDLHSELNLSSLELGDSALYFCASSEVGNSPADTQYFGPGTRLTVL.

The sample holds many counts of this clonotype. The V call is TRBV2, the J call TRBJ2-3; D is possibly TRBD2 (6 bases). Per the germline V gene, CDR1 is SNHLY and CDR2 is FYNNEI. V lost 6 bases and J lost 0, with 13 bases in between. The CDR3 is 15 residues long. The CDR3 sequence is CASRGGLTSTDTQYF. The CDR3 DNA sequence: TGTGCCAGCAGGGGAGGCCTTACTAGCACAGATACGCAGTATTTT.

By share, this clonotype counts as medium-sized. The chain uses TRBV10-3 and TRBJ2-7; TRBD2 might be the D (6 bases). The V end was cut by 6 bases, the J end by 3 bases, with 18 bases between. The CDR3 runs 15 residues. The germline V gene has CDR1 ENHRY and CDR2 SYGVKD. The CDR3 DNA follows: TGTGCCATCAGGGCTGGTGCGGGGCCGGTCTACGAGCAGTACTTC. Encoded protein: CAIRAGAGPVYEQYF.

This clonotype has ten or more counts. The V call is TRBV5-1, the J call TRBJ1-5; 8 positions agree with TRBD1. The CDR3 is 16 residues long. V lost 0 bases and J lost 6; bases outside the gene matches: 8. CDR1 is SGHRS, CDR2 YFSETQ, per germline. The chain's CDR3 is CASSLAVSGGGQPQHF. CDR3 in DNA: TGCGCCAGCAGCTTGGCCGTATCAGGGGGCGGTCAGCCCCAGCATTTT.

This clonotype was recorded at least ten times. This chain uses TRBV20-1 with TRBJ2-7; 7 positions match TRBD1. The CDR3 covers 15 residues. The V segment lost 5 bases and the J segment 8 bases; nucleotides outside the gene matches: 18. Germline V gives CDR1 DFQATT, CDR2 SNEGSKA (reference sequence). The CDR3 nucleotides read TGCAGTGCTTGCACCCTGGGACAGCGTCCGTGCAAGCAGTACTTC. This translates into CSACTLGQRPCKQYF.

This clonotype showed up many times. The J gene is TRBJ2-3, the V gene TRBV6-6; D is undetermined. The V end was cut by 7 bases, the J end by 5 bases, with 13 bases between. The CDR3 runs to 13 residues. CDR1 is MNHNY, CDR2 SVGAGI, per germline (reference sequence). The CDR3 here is CASTPRGVDTQYF. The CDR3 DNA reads TGTGCCAGCACCCCACGAGGTGTAGATACGCAGTATTTT.

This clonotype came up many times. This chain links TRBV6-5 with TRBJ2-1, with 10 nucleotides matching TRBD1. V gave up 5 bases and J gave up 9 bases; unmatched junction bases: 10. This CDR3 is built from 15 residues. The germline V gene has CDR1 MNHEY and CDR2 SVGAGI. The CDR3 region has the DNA TGTGCCAGCAGTCGCGGGACAGGGGATCAGGGTGAGCAGTTCTTC. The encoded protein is CASSRGTGDQGEQFF.

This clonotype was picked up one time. CDR3 nucleotides: TGTGCCAGCAGTGACGACAGGGGTCCCGCACAAGAGACCCAGTACTTC. Its protein product is CASSDDRGPAQETQYF. This chain uses TRBV2 with TRBJ2-5; TRBD1 matches at 8 bases. V gave up 3 bases and J gave up 2 bases; unmatched junction bases: 8. Per the germline V gene, CDR1 is SNHLY and CDR2 is FYNNEI. The CDR3 is 16 residues long.

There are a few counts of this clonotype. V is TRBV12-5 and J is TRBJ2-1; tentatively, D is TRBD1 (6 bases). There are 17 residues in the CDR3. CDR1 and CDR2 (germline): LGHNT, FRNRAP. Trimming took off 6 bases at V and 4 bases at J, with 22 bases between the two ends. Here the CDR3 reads CASGLPAQGQGYNEQFF. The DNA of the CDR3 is TGTGCTAGTGGCCTCCCTGCACAGGGTCAGGGGTACAATGAGCAGTTCTTC.

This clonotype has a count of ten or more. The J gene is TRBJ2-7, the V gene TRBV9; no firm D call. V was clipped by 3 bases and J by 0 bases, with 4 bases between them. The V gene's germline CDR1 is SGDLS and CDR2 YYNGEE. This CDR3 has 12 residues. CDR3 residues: CASSGYSYEQYF. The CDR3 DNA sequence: TGTGCCAGCAGCGGCTACTCCTACGAGCAGTACTTC.

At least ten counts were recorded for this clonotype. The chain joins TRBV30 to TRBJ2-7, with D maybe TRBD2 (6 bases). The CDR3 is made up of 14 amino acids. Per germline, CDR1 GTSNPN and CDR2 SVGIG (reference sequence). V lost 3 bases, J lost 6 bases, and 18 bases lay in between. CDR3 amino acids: CAWSPTGIGGEQYF. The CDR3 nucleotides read TGTGCCTGGAGCCCTACCGGGATCGGGGGCGAGCAGTACTTC.

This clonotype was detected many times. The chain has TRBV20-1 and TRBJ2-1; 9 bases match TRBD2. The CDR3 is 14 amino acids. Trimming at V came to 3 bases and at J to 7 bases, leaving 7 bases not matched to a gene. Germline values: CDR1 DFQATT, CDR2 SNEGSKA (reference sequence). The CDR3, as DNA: TGCAGTGCTAGGAGCCTAGCGGGGACGAATGAGCAGTTCTTC. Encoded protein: CSARSLAGTNEQFF.

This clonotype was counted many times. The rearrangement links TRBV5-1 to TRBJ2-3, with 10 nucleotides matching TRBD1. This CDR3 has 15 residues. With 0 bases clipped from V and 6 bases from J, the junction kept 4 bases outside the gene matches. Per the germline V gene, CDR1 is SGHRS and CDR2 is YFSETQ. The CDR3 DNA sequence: TGCGCCAGCAGCTTGGGACAGGGGGCAATTGATACGCAGTATTTT. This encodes CASSLGQGAIDTQYF.

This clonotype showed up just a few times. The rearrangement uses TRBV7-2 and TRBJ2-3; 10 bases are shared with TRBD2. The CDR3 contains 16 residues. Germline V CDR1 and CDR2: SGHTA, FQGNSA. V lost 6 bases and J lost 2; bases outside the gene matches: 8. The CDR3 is CASRRPLAGATDTQYF. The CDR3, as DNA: TGTGCCAGCAGACGACCTCTAGCGGGGGCCACAGATACGCAGTATTTT. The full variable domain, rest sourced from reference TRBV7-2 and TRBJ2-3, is GAGVSQSPSNKVTEKGKDVELRCDPISGHTALYWYRQSLGQGLEFLIYFQGNSAPDKSGLPSDRFSAERTGGSVSTLTIQRTQQEDSAVYLCASRRPLAGATDTQYFGPGTRLTVL.

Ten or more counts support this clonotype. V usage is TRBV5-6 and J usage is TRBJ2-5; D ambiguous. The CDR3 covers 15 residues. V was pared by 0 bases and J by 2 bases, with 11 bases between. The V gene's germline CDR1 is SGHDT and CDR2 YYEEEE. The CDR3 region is CASSLDQGTQETQYF. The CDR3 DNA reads TGTGCCAGCAGCTTGGATCAAGGAACGCAAGAGACCCAGTACTTC.

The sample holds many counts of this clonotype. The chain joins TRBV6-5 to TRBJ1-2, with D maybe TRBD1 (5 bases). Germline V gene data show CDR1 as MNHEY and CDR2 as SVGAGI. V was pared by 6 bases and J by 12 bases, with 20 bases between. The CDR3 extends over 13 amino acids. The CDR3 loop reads CASSPPPPGIDTF. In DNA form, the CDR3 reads TGTGCCAGCAGCCCTCCCCCCCCAGGGATCGACACCTTC.

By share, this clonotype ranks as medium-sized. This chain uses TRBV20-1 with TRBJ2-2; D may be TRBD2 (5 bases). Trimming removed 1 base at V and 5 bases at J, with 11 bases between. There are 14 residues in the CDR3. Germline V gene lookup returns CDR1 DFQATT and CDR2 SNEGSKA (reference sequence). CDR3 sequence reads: CSARGHLATGELFF. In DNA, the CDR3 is TGCAGTGCTAGAGGTCACCTAGCAACCGGGGAGCTGTTTTTT.